The sequence of this T cell receptor (beta chain) was determined in a study of T cells in Graves' hyperthyroidism and ophthalmopathy. Study-wide results and caveats: Most expanded thyroid clonotypes above 0.001 also appeared in blood.

The CDR3 regions of TCR beta were amplified from RNA transcripts. During a first-round RT-PCR of the TCR CDR3, the HTBI primer set was used. TCRdb ran MiXCR on the multiplex PCR reads and lists one entry per CDR3 protein. The table has some 760,000 distinct CDR3 sequences, 14% seen once. This clonotype was seen a few times. Antigen specificity is unknown. This CDR3 has 15 residues. From germline, CDR1 is GTSNPN and CDR2 SVGIG (reference sequence). V was clipped by 0 bases and J by 5 bases; unmatched bases: 7. Patients aged 18 to 65 had newly diagnosed hyperthyroidism that had lasted under 2 months. The authors obtained PBMCs from 10 ml of fresh peripheral blood.

The TCR originated in a woman in her late teens or twenties with Graves' hyperthyroidism. The specimen was blood. This chain joins TRBV30 and TRBJ2-3; 8 nucleotides match TRBD2. Written as DNA, the CDR3 is TGTGCCTGGAGTGTATTAGCGGGAATTATAGATACGCAGTATTTT. Translated, it gives CAWSVLAGIIDTQYF.